This entry is about one T cell receptor (beta chain). The antigen remains unidentified. The sample comes from a study of cytomegalovirus exposure and HLA in healthy donors. PCR involved 60 Vbeta and 13 Jbeta primers. Sequencing was performed with immunoSEQ multiplex PCR; in TCRdb, only in-frame clones are kept and a portion is missing. The data contain some 180,000 clones, over 75% of them singletons. Study findings and constraints: Rare TCR sequences predominated, though certain public TCRs were found in many donors.

The CDR3 spans 17 residues. Germline assignment: CDR1 SGHNT and CDR2 YENEEA. V shed 4 bases, J shed 2 bases, and the junction held 7 bases outside the gene matches. The chain recombines TRBV11-3 with TRBJ2-7; 14 bases are shared with TRBD2. Sequencing was carried out using PBMCs. The sequence derives from a woman aged 30 to 39 in good health and CMV-seronegative. CDR3 bases: TGTGCCAGCAGCTCCGGGACTAGCGGGGGTGCGACCTACGAGCAGTACTTC. Amino acids: CASSSGTSGGATYEQYF.